This T cell receptor beta chain comes out of a study of Ad26.COV2.S vaccination and SARS-CoV-2 variants (dated by TCRdb to about 2021). Turning to the overall study: Donors in the vaccine arm were drawn from COV1001, a multicentre, randomized, double-blind, placebo-controlled phase I-IIa trial testing Ad26.COV2.S in healthy adults. Dosing of Ad26.COV2.S was intramuscular, at either 5x10^10 or 1x10^11 viral particles, delivered as one shot or as two shots spaced 56 days apart. Sequencing of the TCRbeta repertoire served to evaluate the specificity and breadth of SARS-CoV-2-reactive T cell receptors following Ad26.COV2.S vaccination. The TCR-sequenced set comprised around 30 samples: some 19 Ad26.COV2.S vaccine recipients, 5 placebo recipients and 8 SARS-CoV-2 convalescent individuals. Trial participants were randomized into five groups of five: low-dose or high-dose Ad26.COV2.S given once or twice, or placebo on both occasions. Investigators remained blinded to trial group allocation during experiments and outcome assessment.

Broader findings and caveats from the paper: Comparable non-spike TCR breadth was observed between vaccine and placebo recipients, consistent with only spike being contained in the vaccine. Substantial breadth of spike-specific CD8+ and CD4+ T cell responses was reported after vaccination. According to the authors, total T cell responses may have been underestimated by the TCR breadth and depth analyses. Spike-specific TCR breadth was higher in Ad26.COV2.S recipients than in placebo recipients (P = 0.0014). Comparing responses between vaccine doses or regimens was not something the study was powered to do.

The immunoSEQ Assay was the method used to sequence TCRbeta CDR3 regions. After extraction, genomic DNA underwent amplification by bias-controlled multiplex PCR, followed by high-throughput sequencing. On the study's bioinformatics: To quantify the absolute abundance of each unique TCRbeta CDR3 region, sequences were collapsed and filtered. Usable DNA was measured by amplifying reference genes present in all nucleated cells, and TCRbeta template counts were normalized to that usable DNA to estimate T cell fraction. Repertoire TCRs were annotated as SARS-CoV-2-specific by exact matching of V gene, CDR3 amino acid sequence and J gene to a known reactive TCR set. MIRA supplied the reference SARS-CoV-2 TCR set, which was filtered for enrichment in COVID-19-positive ImmuneCODE repertoires so that public or cross-reactive TCRs were removed. Using the MIRA antigens, annotated TCRs were further analysed by specific ORF or by position within an ORF. Depth was the summed frequency of annotated unique rearrangements, while breadth was defined as annotated unique rearrangements over total unique productive rearrangements. Two-sided Wilcoxon rank-sum tests were applied when comparing TCR breadth between groups. The table was pulled from immuneACCESS by TCRdb, which kept in-frame rearrangements only. Such tables lose some clones; where checked, under half of the loss comes from unresolved V genes, and the rest has no known cause. V and J calls and clone size are those listed in that table; D and trimming were worked out from the DNA. The sample contains around 300,000 clones, 75% to 90% of them found a single time. The top ten clonotypes cover around 10% of the sample.

Sample treatment or condition, as interpreted from the label and publication: 19 received Ad26.COV2.S at low or high dose, single or two shots; about 5 received placebo; per-sample allocation not given. Repertoires of vaccine and placebo recipients were sequenced from samples taken on day 63 after the first injection. Cohort 1b enrolled 20 to 30 adults aged 18-55 years at a single site in Boston, USA, between 29 July and 7 August 2020. Ad26.COV2.S was a replication-incompetent adenovirus type 26 vector expressing a prefusion-stabilized SARS-CoV-2 spike protein from the original Wuhan strain. Remarks on this clone: Its antigen remains unidentified. No base quality information exists; no much larger clone differs at one position.

At the junction V is shortened by 1 base and J by 7 bases, with 4 bases in between. The CDR3 spans 12 residues, from the cysteine through the phenylalanine. Of all the DNA, just the CDR3 is kept, 36 bases in frame from base 1. Based on the germline V gene (reference sequence), the CDR1 and CDR2 sequences are LGHDT and YNNKEL. The sequence is built from TRBV3-1 (or the pseudogene TRBV3-2) and TRBJ1-4; the D gene identity is not certain. The sequencing here drew on peripheral blood, taken in a trial of Ad26.COV2.S vaccine versus placebo. The receptor's source is a person between 18 and 60 years old who received the Ad26.COV2.S COVID-19 vaccine or a placebo. The CDR3 reads CASSQVAEKLFF. The nucleotide sequence reads as follows: TGTGCCAGCAGCCAAGTGGCTGAAAAACTGTTTTTT.